The T cell receptor beta chain under discussion was sequenced for a study of cytomegalovirus exposure and HLA in healthy donors. For the study at large: Of all 400 or so donors who were genotyped, about 80% belonged to the Caucasian-associated ancestry cluster. Findings and limits, study-wide: Later work associated roughly 15,000 TCR beta sequences with HLA alleles at 0.05 false discovery rate. In a later analysis, TCR association rates varied by HLA locus: DRB1 most, HLA-C fewest. Cytomegalovirus status, reportedly, was diagnosed with high specificity and sensitivity by the classifier.

This clone showed up just a few times. Its antigen is not identified. Germline trimming cut 3 bases from V and 8 bases from J; bases unmatched to any gene: 13. There are 16 residues in the CDR3. Germline V gene data show CDR1 as MGHDK and CDR2 as SYGVNS. Primers for the PCR totalled 60 Vbeta and 13 Jbeta. Some clones are missing from TCRdb's copy, which holds only in-frame ones; the method was immunoSEQ multiplex PCR. The sample has 95,000 to 150,000 clones, around two thirds seen once; the top ten hold 8.2%. The rearrangement links TRBV25-1 to TRBJ2-4, with TRBD1 matching 7 bases. This sequence was found in a middle-aged woman in good health and CMV-seropositive. What was sequenced was PBMCs. In DNA, the CDR3 is TGTGCCAGCAGTGACCCCGGGAAGGGGGCCGTAGACATTCAGTACTTC. It specifies CASSDPGKGAVDIQYF.